The sequence of this T cell receptor (beta chain) was determined in a study of cytomegalovirus exposure and HLA in healthy donors (dated by TCRdb to about 2017). General notes on the study: An earlier analysis of a few hundred of the donors reported around 280 Gb of sequence data and around 110 million unique TCR beta sequences obtained from approximately 180 million T cells. An early release covering about 600 HLA-typed donors comprised approximately 300 gigabases of sequencing data and tens of millions of unique TCR sequences. Of the approximately 400 genotyped donors, approximately 81% were placed in the genetic ancestry cluster associated with self-reported Caucasian donors. The aim of the study was to test whether cataloging public T cell receptors could identify signatures of past pathogen exposure. The study profiled the T cell repertoires of under 700 subjects by immunosequencing and related them to cytomegalovirus serostatus. In addition to the first cohort of hundreds of subjects, a separate validation cohort of 120 different subjects was used. To predict cytomegalovirus infection status, the study combined high-throughput TCR immunosequencing, statistical association of individual TCRs with disease status, and machine learning. In a later analysis, previously published TCR beta repertoires from 666 donors were re-analyzed and high-resolution HLA genotyping was added so that TCR occurrence patterns could be studied. Rather than using new phenotypic data, the later analysis identified candidate immune exposures from TCR beta sequences and from how often those sequences occurred across donors. To decide whether each TCR beta V gene segment behaved as functional or pseudogenic, an earlier analysis of some 570 of the donors relied on high-throughput TCR beta sequencing. Donor age, sex, ethnicity and CMV serostatus were compiled alongside the repertoire data. In a later genetic analysis, genome-wide SNP genotypes for about three fifths of the roughly 670 donors were used, and that subset was treated as a discovery cohort. All discovery cohort repertoires had been generated using a single sequencing platform. Both class I and class II loci were covered by HLA typing, at four-digit resolution. The number of donors typed differed by locus, with roughly 629-640 for A, B, C, DRB1 and DQB1, roughly 520 for DQA1, nearly 610 for DPA1, and roughly 450 for DPB1. Because of strong linkage in the cohort, 5 or 6 DR-DQ haplotypes were treated as single units for association and clustering. Among roughly 400 genotyped donors of the cohort, an average of around 240,000 unique TCR beta nucleotide sequences was sequenced per donor, of which about 20% were non-productive.

Trimming at the junction amounts to 0 bases on V and 5 bases on J, and the germline ends lie 5 bases apart. The germline V gene encodes CDR1 SGHRS and CDR2 YFSETQ. Its CDR3 holds 12 amino acids, cysteine through phenylalanine. The DNA shown is the 36-base CDR3, in frame from base 1. The library was made by the immunoSEQ multiplex PCR assay. For the multiplex PCR, a mixture combining 60 forward primers for TCR Vbeta segments and 13 reverse primers for TCR Jbeta segments was used. The CDR3 region of rearranged TCR beta genes was amplified from genomic DNA by a multiplex PCR assay. Amplified TCR beta libraries were sequenced as 87-base-pair reads on the Illumina HiSeq System. Concerning the study's data processing: A later analysis tallied some 79 million unique TCR beta chains across the 550 to 850 repertoires, and approximately 12 million of those chains were shared by two or more donors. To remove PCR and sequencing errors, raw reads were error-corrected and collapsed into unique sequences using a nearest-neighbor algorithm that merged closely related sequences. To assign V, D and J gene segments, CDR3 sequences were aligned to IMGT reference sequences. For a sequence to be retained, a match of at least six nucleotides to both a V gene segment and a J gene segment was required. A rearrangement counted as productive if the CDR3 had no stop codons and remained in frame with V and J, and every other rearrangement counted as non-productive. CDR3 was defined according to IMGT convention as the region running from the second conserved V-encoded cysteine to the conserved J-encoded phenylalanine. Sequences without an unambiguous match to a single V gene segment were excluded from the earlier analysis of 587 of the donors. An earlier analysis of a few hundred of the donors called V segments functional above 56.7% productive rearrangements and segregating when the between-donor standard deviation exceeded 5%. A statistical classification framework was developed to diagnose cytomegalovirus status using the catalog of TCR beta chain sequences. In a later analysis, V and J genes were assigned by comparing TCR nucleotide sequences against IMGT/GENE-DB human TR gene sequences. The TCRdist pipeline was used in a later analysis to assign CDR3 sequences and most-parsimonious VDJ recombination scenarios. A later analysis defined each TCR beta chain by its CDR3 amino acid sequence plus V-gene family, and excluded reads lacking a unique V-gene family. In a later analysis, 450 to 600 highly shared, low-generation-probability nucleotide sequences were removed to address suspected cross-contamination and a sequencing artifact. In a later analysis, a clonal expansion index for each public chain was calculated from normalized within-repertoire ranks of inferred template counts. Generation probabilities in a later analysis came from a VDJ recombination model fitted to out-of-frame rearrangements, and those results were checked against IGoR. A later analysis scored TCR-TCR, TCR-HLA and TCR-CMV co-occurrence with hypergeometric tests, applying a repertoire-size bias correction to TCR pairs. To estimate false discovery rates, a later analysis permuted the HLA or CMV assignments 20 times. In a later analysis, co-occurring TCRs were grouped using DBSCAN, with TCRdist sequence similarity added in when clustering inside HLA-allele-positive subsets. Repertoires with fewer than 30,000 or more than 120,000 public chains were left out of co-occurrence clustering, as were about 5 repertoires with anomalous nucleotide sharing. The immuneACCESS repertoire file appears here via TCRdb, limited to in-frame rearrangements. These files lack a portion of the clones; in checked studies, under half of the deficit traces to unresolved V genes, and the cause of the others is not known. V, J and clone size are taken as reported in that table, and D and trimming were inferred from the DNA itself. The sample has around 140,000 clones on record, roughly 80% of them singletons. More than 1.5% of the sample is held by the ten biggest clonotypes.

Study-level results and caveats: For the cohort, immune exposure information was limited to CMV serostatus. A later analysis found that HLA-associated TCR beta chains were more clonally expanded and had lower generation probabilities than equally common non-associated chains. An association between a missense DCLRE1C variant and V-gene and J-gene trimming of TCR beta chains was found in a later genetic analysis and replicated in an independent cohort. Because HLA typing was unavailable for some donors at each locus, only the typed subset was used in association tests. Linkage disequilibrium might explain the correlated functional status among segregating V segments, but an unknown experimental factor could not be excluded. A cluster of highly shared sequence variants was judged likely to be a technical artifact of the sequencing pipeline. Most TCR sequences were observed very rarely across donors, whereas some public TCRs were present in many individuals. According to a later genetic analysis, donors in an Asian-associated ancestry cluster had fewer N-insertions in productive TCRs than the roughly 670-donor mean. The authors suggested that the approach could potentially be extended to other disease states and immunological phenotypes. In a later analysis, TCR association rates were found to vary across HLA loci, with the most associated TCRs seen for DRB1 alleles and the fewest for HLA-C alleles. According to a later analysis, most CMV-associated TCR beta chains appeared to be HLA-restricted, and the HLA associations seemed to be driven largely by CMV exposure. The presence/absence analyses assumed that sequencing depth was roughly uniform across donors, and that assumption may not be true. At a false discovery rate of 0.05, a later analysis linked approximately 18,000 TCR beta sequences to specific HLA alleles. The study listed 170 or so TCR beta chains as associated with cytomegalovirus. The earlier analysis of fewer than 750 of the donors excluded roughly 16 rarely observed V segments, including chromosome 9 orphons, because counts were too low. A later analysis reported that several top co-occurrence clusters appeared linked to parvovirus B19, influenza, CMV and Epstein-Barr virus. In vitro tests confirmed that a few of the cytomegalovirus-associated TCR beta chains recognize cytomegalovirus antigens. A further reported finding was that TCR beta sequences accurately predicted the HLA-A and HLA-B alleles for most subjects in the first cohort. The 87-base-pair reads could not distinguish some IMGT-functional V segments, including TRBV6-2 and TRBV6-3, so those segments were excluded. In an earlier analysis of fewer than 700 of the donors, most TCR beta V segments appeared in productive rearrangements about 87% or about 30% of the time, broadly matching IMGT annotations. Assigning TCR associations to individual alleles was difficult when HLA alleles, especially DR and DQ, strongly co-occurred. Only TCR beta chains were sequenced in this cohort, and the absence of alpha or paired-chain data limited detectable features. In both the original and validation cohorts, the classifier was reported to diagnose cytomegalovirus status with high specificity and sensitivity.

The cohort consisted of approximately 690 healthy bone marrow donors. At the time of sampling, all cohort members were nominally healthy, though unrecorded immune exposures were likely present. The donor was CMV seronegative and belonged to the group of approximately 320 seronegative cohort members. A peripheral blood sample was collected from each donor, and TCR beta sequencing was performed on peripheral blood mononuclear cells. Genomic DNA extraction from the blood cell samples was performed with the Qiagen DNeasy Blood Extraction Kit. Concerning this clone itself: The target of this receptor is not known. One base away there is no much larger clone; base qualities are not given.

The receptor was derived from a man aged 35-49 years in good health and CMV-seronegative. This sequence uses TRBV5-1 and TRBJ1-1, with the identity of the D gene unclear. Sequenced input: PBMCs. The nucleotide sequence is given as TGCGCCAGCAGCTTGGACGGGACTGAAGCTTTCTTT. Translated, it reads CASSLDGTEAFF.